The text below deals with one T cell receptor beta chain. This specimen belongs to a study of blood T cell repertoires in COVID-19. Study-level background: The origin of the acute and convalescent COVID-19 samples was the United States, Italy and Spain. Sample material is recorded as cDNA or gDNA derived from T cells, B-cell-depleted T cells, or PBMCs.

The CDR3 has 13 residues. Germline V lookup: CDR1 KGHSH, CDR2 LQKENI. Trimming removed 0 bases at V and 2 bases at J, with 3 bases between. In the authors' methods: Amplifying reference gene primers gave estimates of nucleated cell counts. The protocol was immunoSEQ multiplex PCR, while the TCRdb copy is restricted to in-frame clones and leaves out a portion. The V and J calls and clone size come from that table; D and trimming were worked out from the DNA. Here the sample spans roughly 290,000 clones, around four fifths being singletons. This TCR came from a woman aged 45 to 65 with active or convalescent COVID-19. The material sequenced was peripheral blood. V gene TRBV18 combines with J gene TRBJ2-3; D not certain. For the CDR3, the DNA is TGTGCCAGCTCACCACCCGTCACAGATACGCAGTATTTT. It encodes CASSPPVTDTQYF.